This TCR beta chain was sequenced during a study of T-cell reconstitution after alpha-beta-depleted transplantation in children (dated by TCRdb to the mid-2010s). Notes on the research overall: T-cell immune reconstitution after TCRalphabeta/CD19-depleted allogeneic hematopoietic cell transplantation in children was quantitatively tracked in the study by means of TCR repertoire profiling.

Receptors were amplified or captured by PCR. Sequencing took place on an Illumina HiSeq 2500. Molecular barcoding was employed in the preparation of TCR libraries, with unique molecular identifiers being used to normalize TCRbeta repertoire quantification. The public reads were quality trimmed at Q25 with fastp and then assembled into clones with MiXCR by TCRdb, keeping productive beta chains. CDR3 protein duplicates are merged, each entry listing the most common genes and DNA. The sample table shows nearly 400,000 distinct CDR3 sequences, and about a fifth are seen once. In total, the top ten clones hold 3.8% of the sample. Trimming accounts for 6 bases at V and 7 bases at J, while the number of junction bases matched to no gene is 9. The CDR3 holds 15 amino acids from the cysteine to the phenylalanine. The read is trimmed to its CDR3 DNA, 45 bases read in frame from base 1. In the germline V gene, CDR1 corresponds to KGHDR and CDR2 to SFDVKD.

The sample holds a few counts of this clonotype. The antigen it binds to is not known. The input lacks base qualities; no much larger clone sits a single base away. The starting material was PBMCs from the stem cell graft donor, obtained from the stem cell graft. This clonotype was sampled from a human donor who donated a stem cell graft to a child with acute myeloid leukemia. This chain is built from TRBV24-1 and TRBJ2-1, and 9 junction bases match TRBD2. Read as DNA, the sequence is TGTGCCACCAGTCACCGCGGGAGGGCAGGTAATGAGCAGTTCTTC. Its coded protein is CATSHRGRAGNEQFF.